This TCR beta chain was identified in a study of T cell changes during pregnancy in multiple sclerosis. Generated by immunoSEQ multiplex PCR, the TCRdb table keeps only in-frame clones and is missing some. The table lists about 67,000 clones, around 89% of them singletons. Sequencing was performed on peripheral blood, taken in the first trimester of pregnancy. This clonotype was sampled from a female donor with multiple sclerosis, enrolled in a pregnancy study.

The CDR3 loop reads CASSPQGMTGELFF. Written as DNA, the CDR3 is TGTGCCAGCAGCCCACAGGGAATGACCGGGGAGCTGTTTTTT. This chain uses TRBV7-3 with TRBJ2-2, with a weak D call TRBD1 (6 bases). V was pared by 5 bases and J by 5 bases, with 12 bases between. Looked up from germline, CDR1 is SGHTA and CDR2 is FQGTGA. CDR3 length: 14 amino acids.